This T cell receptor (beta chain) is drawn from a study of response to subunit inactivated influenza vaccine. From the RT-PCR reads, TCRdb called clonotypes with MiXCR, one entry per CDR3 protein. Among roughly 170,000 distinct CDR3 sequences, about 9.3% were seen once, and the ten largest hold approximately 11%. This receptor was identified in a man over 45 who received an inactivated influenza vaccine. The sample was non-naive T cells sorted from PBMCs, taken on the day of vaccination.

This CDR3 is CATSDTGLLSHNEQFF. CDR3 bases: TGTGCCACCAGTGATACCGGACTACTATCCCACAATGAGCAGTTCTTC. The chain is built from TRBV24-1 and TRBJ2-1; D is perhaps TRBD2 (6 bases). Germline lookup yields CDR1 KGHDR and CDR2 SFDVKD. The CDR3 has 16 amino acids. Trimming shortened V by 3 bases and J by 5 bases, and 16 bases separated the two germline ends.